The 26 T cell receptor beta chains below come from one sample, sequenced in a study of blood T cell repertoires in COVID-19 (dated by TCRdb to the early 2020s). The library was obtained by the immunoSEQ multiplex PCR assay. The immuneACCESS repertoire file appears here via TCRdb, limited to in-frame rearrangements. These files lack a portion of the clones; in checked studies, under half of the deficit traces to unresolved V genes, and the cause of the others is not known. The sample contains about 200,000 clones, roughly 90% of them found a single time. Clones ranked in the top ten supply around 6.5% of the sample. The sequenced material came from peripheral blood. The receptors were gathered from a man in his fifties or sixties who had recovered from COVID-19.

The chain is built from TRBV6-6 and TRBJ2-6; 8 bases fit TRBD2. Trimming took 5 bases from V and 2 from J; bases not matched to a gene: 5. The length of the CDR3 is 16 residues. The V gene's germline CDR1 is MNHNY and CDR2 SVGAGI (reference sequence). CDR3 loop: CASSPPGGAGANVLTF. The CDR3 DNA reads TGTGCCAGCAGTCCCCCGGGAGGGGCTGGGGCCAACGTCCTGACTTTC.

The DNA for the CDR3 is TGTGCCAGCAGCCGCTCACGGGGGGTGGATGGCTACACCTTC. This sequence encodes CASSRSRGVDGYTF. The chain employs TRBV27 and TRBJ1-2; D might be TRBD1 (5 bases). V lost 6 bases to trimming and J lost 6 bases, with 17 bases between them. The CDR3 length is 14 residues. Germline V gene data show CDR1 as MNHEY and CDR2 as SMNVEV (reference sequence).

This chain uses TRBV19 with TRBJ2-7; 11 bases agree with TRBD2. This CDR3 has 14 residues. V shed 4 bases, J shed 6 bases, and the junction held 5 bases outside the gene matches. CDR1 is LNHDA and CDR2 is SQIVND in the germline V gene (reference sequence). This CDR3 is CASSTLAGGAEQYF. CDR3 nucleotides: TGTGCCAGTAGTACCCTAGCGGGAGGTGCCGAGCAGTACTTC.

The sample holds one count of this clone. The gene calls are TRBV6-6 and TRBJ1-6; 7 bases agree with TRBD1. Germline lookup yields CDR1 MNHNY and CDR2 SVGAGI (reference sequence). Losses at the gene ends were 5 bases for V and 5 bases for J; bases not matched to a gene: 9. There are 16 residues in the CDR3. The CDR3 coding sequence is TGTGCCAGCAGTCGCGCCCATCAGGGGGATAATTCACCCCTCCACTTT. This sequence encodes CASSRAHQGDNSPLHF.

The chain links TRBV27 to TRBJ1-2; 9 nucleotides match TRBD1. Trimming took 5 bases from V and 5 from J; bases not matched to a gene: 15. Germline V lookup: CDR1 MNHEY, CDR2 SMNVEV (reference sequence). This CDR3 contains 17 residues. The CDR3 DNA follows: TGTGCCAGCAGTATACGCCCGGTGGGACAGGGTCTTTATGGCTACACCTTC. It specifies CASSIRPVGQGLYGYTF.

The V call is TRBV13, the J call TRBJ2-1; 9 nucleotides line up with TRBD1. Germline assignment: CDR1 PRHDT and CDR2 FYEKMQ (reference sequence). Trimming cost V 5 bases and J 4 bases; bases outside gene matches: 6. The CDR3 is 15 amino acids. The CDR3 sequence is CASSRRTGVYNEQFF. The CDR3 coding sequence is TGTGCCAGCAGCCGCCGGACAGGGGTATACAATGAGCAGTTCTTC.

The chain uses TRBV5-1 and TRBJ2-2; D might be TRBD1 (5 bases). The DNA matches TRBJ1-3 better at its end, which makes the J call doubtful. This CDR3 is 15 amino acids long. Looked up from germline, CDR1 is SGHRS and CDR2 is YFSETQ. CDR3 nucleotide sequence: TGCGCCAGCAGCTATGACAGCCTCTCTGGAAACACCATATATTTT. Residues: CASSYDSLSGNTIYF.

CDR3 amino acids: CASSIRTTNTGELFF. The CDR3 DNA sequence: TGTGCCAGTAGTATAAGGACTACCAACACCGGGGAGCTGTTTTTT. The chain carries TRBV19 and TRBJ2-2; TRBD2 might be the D (6 bases). In germline, CDR1 is LNHDA, CDR2 SQIVND (reference sequence). The CDR3 totals 15 residues. Trimming cost V 2 bases and J 2 bases, with 9 bases left between them.

J is TRBJ2-1 and V is TRBV5-1, with 11 nucleotides matching TRBD2. The length of the CDR3 is 14 residues. The V gene end was trimmed by 4 bases and the J gene end by 8 bases; junction bases not matched to a gene: 5. Germline V gene lookup returns CDR1 SGHRS and CDR2 YFSETQ. The CDR3 DNA reads as TGCGCCAGCAGCCGTGATAGCGGGAGGGATGAGCAGTTCTTC. Its translation is CASSRDSGRDEQFF.

The V call is TRBV5-8, the J call TRBJ2-5, with 10 bases that match TRBD2. There are 16 residues in the CDR3. The trim removed 0 bases at V and 4 bases at J, leaving 6 bases unmatched. In germline, CDR1 is SGHTS, CDR2 YDEGEE. This chain's CDR3 is CASSLVKRGGSETQYF. In DNA, the CDR3 is TGTGCCAGCAGCTTGGTTAAGCGGGGGGGCTCAGAGACCCAGTACTTC.

This chain uses TRBV4-2 with TRBJ2-3, with TRBD1 matching over 11 bases. The CDR3 sequence is 18 residues long. The germline CDR1 and CDR2 sequences are LGHNA and YNFKEQ. The trim removed 4 bases at V and 6 bases at J, leaving 15 bases unmatched. The CDR3 here is CASSRYGQGAGGEDTQYF. The CDR3 DNA reads as TGTGCCAGCAGCCGTTACGGACAGGGGGCCGGGGGAGAGGATACGCAGTATTTT.

This chain's CDR3 is CASSQTTVISSGNTIYF. CDR3 nucleotide sequence: TGTGCCAGCAGCCAGACGACAGTCATAAGCTCTGGAAACACCATATATTTT. The J gene is TRBJ1-3, the V gene TRBV3-1 (or the pseudogene TRBV3-2); possible D gene TRBD1, 5 bases. The CDR3 covers 17 residues. Germline V gene lookup returns CDR1 LGHDT and CDR2 YNNKEL (reference sequence). Deletions cut 3 bases from V and 0 bases from J, with 15 bases between.

V is TRBV18 and J is TRBJ2-5, with 9 bases aligning to TRBD1. V lost 5 bases to trimming and J lost 7 bases; unmatched junction nucleotides: 8. This CDR3 region has 14 residues. Looked up from germline, CDR1 is KGHSH and CDR2 is LQKENI. DNA for the CDR3: TGTGCCAGCTCATTGACAGGGGGTCTTGGGACCCAGTACTTC. It specifies CASSLTGGLGTQYF.

CDR3 protein: CASSTGSLHGNTIYF. DNA of the CDR3: TGTGCCAGCAGCACCGGGAGTTTACATGGAAACACCATATATTTT. This sequence joins TRBV28 and TRBJ1-3; D unclear. V was cut by 6 bases and J by 3 bases, with 15 bases left in between. CDR1 is MDHEN, CDR2 SYDVKM, per germline. This CDR3 contains 15 residues.

The rearrangement uses TRBV9 and TRBJ2-5; D unresolved. The CDR3 has 14 residues. CDR1 is SGDLS and CDR2 is YYNGEE in the germline V gene. V was pared by 0 bases and J by 2 bases, with 8 bases between. DNA of the CDR3: TGTGCCAGCAGCGTAGCCCCTACGCAAGAGACCCAGTACTTC. Its translation is CASSVAPTQETQYF.

The chain has TRBV4-2 and TRBJ1-1; tentatively, D is TRBD1 (6 bases). This CDR3 has 15 amino acids. Germline V gives CDR1 LGHNA, CDR2 YNFKEQ. V gave up 3 bases and J gave up 6 bases, with 17 bases separating them. This chain's CDR3 is CASSQERGGPPEAFF. CDR3 DNA: TGTGCCAGCAGCCAGGAGAGGGGGGGCCCCCCTGAAGCTTTCTTT.

The chain links TRBV29-1 to TRBJ2-7; D might be TRBD1 (5 bases). Between the trimmed V and J ends, which lost 6 bases and 3 bases, there was a span of 12 bases. The CDR3 loop spans 12 amino acids. The V gene's germline CDR1 is SQVTM and CDR2 ANQGSEA. Here the CDR3 reads CSVLTDLYEQYF. DNA for the CDR3: TGCAGCGTCCTGACAGACCTCTACGAGCAGTACTTC.

The V and J genes are TRBV20-1 and TRBJ2-7, with D perhaps TRBD1 (5 bases). The CDR3 loop spans 11 amino acids. V was cut by 8 bases and J by 4 bases, with 12 bases left in between. CDR1 is DFQATT and CDR2 is SNEGSKA in the germline V gene (reference sequence). CDR3 coding DNA: TGCAGTTCCGGACAATGGTACGAGCAGTACTTC. Translation gives CSSGQWYEQYF.

The J gene is TRBJ1-4, the V gene TRBV5-5; D remains unclear. The germline CDR1 and CDR2 sequences are SGHKS and YYEKEE (reference sequence). This CDR3 has 15 residues. V shed 1 base and J shed 5 bases, with 12 bases lying between them. In nucleotides, the CDR3 is TGTGCCAGCAGCTTGTCATGGCAGACAAATGAAAAACTGTTTTTT. This encodes CASSLSWQTNEKLFF.

This chain joins TRBV4-1 and TRBJ1-1, with D hard to call. Per the germline V gene, CDR1 is MGHRA and CDR2 is YSYEKL. V dropped 4 bases and J dropped 1 base, with 4 bases sitting between them. This CDR3 region has 12 residues. The CDR3 loop reads CASSRQNTEAFF. Here the CDR3 DNA reads TGCGCCAGCAGCCGACAGAACACTGAAGCTTTCTTT.

This chain links TRBV5-1 with TRBJ1-2; possibly TRBD1 for D (6 bases). The germline V and J ends were trimmed by 2 bases and 0 bases, with 11 bases remaining between them. Germline V gene sequence: CDR1 SGHRS, CDR2 YFSETQ. The length of the CDR3 is 15 residues. This CDR3 is CASSFTRGSNYGYTF. In nucleotides, the CDR3 is TGCGCCAGCAGCTTCACCAGGGGATCTAACTATGGCTACACCTTC.

The genes are TRBV7-6 and TRBJ1-3; D is uncertain. Germline V gene sequence: CDR1 SGHVS, CDR2 FNYEAQ. Trimming removed 1 base from V and 4 bases from J, with 5 bases in between. The CDR3 sequence is 13 residues long. DNA for the CDR3: TGTGCCAGCAGCTTAGGGCAGGGAAACACCATATATTTT. Residues: CASSLGQGNTIYF.

The V call is TRBV4-1, the J call TRBJ2-3; TRBD2 matches at 13 bases. Germline assignment: CDR1 MGHRA and CDR2 YSYEKL. The CDR3 runs to 18 residues. V lost 1 base, J lost 0 bases, and 4 bases stayed unmatched. As DNA, the CDR3 is TGCGCCAGCAGCCAAGGACTAGCGGGGGGTGCTAGCACAGATACGCAGTATTTT. Protein product: CASSQGLAGGASTDTQYF.

The chain links TRBV6-5 to TRBJ1-5; 7 nucleotides align to TRBD1. The CDR3 is 15 residues long. Unmatched junction bases numbered 6, after V lost 5 bases and J lost 2 bases. The germline CDR1 and CDR2 sequences are MNHEY and SVGAGI. CDR3 in amino acids: CASSLRGQGNQPQHF. For the CDR3, the DNA is TGTGCCAGCAGTCTTAGGGGGCAAGGCAATCAGCCCCAGCATTTT.

The chain recombines TRBV6-5 with TRBJ2-5; TRBD2 agrees at 11 bases. The trim removed 6 bases at V and 5 bases at J, leaving 5 bases unmatched. The CDR3 has 14 amino acids. Germline V gives CDR1 MNHEY, CDR2 SVGAGI. CDR3 nucleotide sequence: TGTGCCAGCAGCCCACTAGCGGGAGATGAGACCCAGTACTTC. Translation: CASSPLAGDETQYF.

This clone appeared a single time. The V and J genes are TRBV7-8 and TRBJ1-5; 10 nucleotides line up with TRBD1. Looked up from germline, CDR1 is SGHVS and CDR2 is FQNEAQ. This CDR3 is built from 16 residues. Trimming cost V 5 bases and J 4 bases; bases outside gene matches: 8. The CDR3 coding sequence is TGTGCCAGCAGCCTGCGCGGGACAGGGGATAATCAGCCCCAGCATTTT. Protein product: CASSLRGTGDNQPQHF.